This T cell receptor beta chain was identified in a study of T cell repertoires in cytomegalovirus infection. Study-wide background: The authors used CMV epitopes that were HLA-C-restricted (recently identified) and HLA-B-restricted (well studied).

Regarding this clonotype: Its antigen is as yet unknown.

Study findings and constraints: Predominance within the ex vivo response was attributable to HLA-C-restricted CMV-specific TCR beta clonotypes.

TCRdb independently ran MiXCR on the reads; one entry per CDR3 protein. The sample records some 920,000 distinct CDR3 sequences, around 30% being singletons. Per germline, CDR1 PRHDT and CDR2 FYEKMQ (reference sequence). Trimming left V 4 bases short and J 7 bases short, with 17 bases between. There are 15 residues in the CDR3. This TCR derives from a human donor in good health (CMV status not recorded). Some clones in this sample may be carry-over from other donors' samples. Sequences were derived from cultured CD8+ T cells from PBMCs, sampled from culture after CMV antigen stimulation. The rearrangement links TRBV13 to TRBJ2-1; TRBD2 is a possible D gene (7 bases). CDR3: CASSSYGGRRNEQFF. CDR3 bases: TGTGCCAGCAGCTCTTACGGGGGGCGCCGGAATGAGCAGTTCTTC. Full variable domain (missing parts from reference TRBV13 and TRBJ2-1): AAGVIQSPRHLIKEKRETATLKCYPIPRHDTVYWYQQGPGQDPQFLISFYEKMQSDKGSIPDRFSAQQFSDYHSELNMSSLELGDSALYFCASSSYGGRRNEQFFGPGTRLTVL.